The 9 T cell receptor beta chains in this list originate from one sample, sequenced in a study of early T cells in non-severe SARS-CoV-2 infection. Via MiXCR, TCRdb re-called the 5' RACE reads, giving one row per CDR3 protein. The sample lists about 40,000 distinct CDR3 sequences, about 5.3% occurring once. What was sequenced was whole blood. These receptors were obtained from an adult who was a healthcare worker with PCR-confirmed SARS-CoV-2 infection or an uninfected control (not recorded which).

V usage is TRBV4-2 and J usage is TRBJ2-7; tentative D call: TRBD2 (5 bases). The ends were cut back, 9 bases at V and 3 bases at J, with 15 bases in the middle. The V gene's germline CDR1 is LGHNA and CDR2 YNFKEQ. This CDR3 has 13 amino acids. CDR3 in DNA: TGTGCCAGTACTCAGGAGGCAGGCTACGAGCAGTACTTC. Its protein product is CASTQEAGYEQYF.

This clonotype occurred a few times. V and J are TRBV28 and TRBJ2-1; 11 bases agree with TRBD2. Unmatched junction bases numbered 8, after V lost 0 bases and J lost 7 bases. This CDR3 has 17 amino acids. The germline gives CDR1 MDHEN, CDR2 SYDVKM. The CDR3 loop is CASSLWTSGTGGNEQFF. DNA of the CDR3: TGTGCCAGCAGTTTATGGACTAGCGGGACGGGGGGAAATGAGCAGTTCTTC. The whole variable domain, filled in from reference TRBV28 and TRBJ2-1, reads DVKVTQSSRYLVKRTGEKVFLECVQDMDHENMFWYRQDPGLGLRLIYFSYDVKMKEKGDIPEGYSVSREKKERFSLILESASTNQTSMYLCASSLWTSGTGGNEQFFGPGTRLTVL.

In its sample, this clonotype was seen many times. The rearrangement joins TRBV20-1 to TRBJ1-2, with no clear D. The CDR3 spans 15 residues. The ends were cut back, 6 bases at V and 4 bases at J, with 21 bases in the middle. Germline V gives CDR1 DFQATT, CDR2 SNEGSKA (reference sequence). The CDR3, as DNA: TGCAGTGCCACCCGACCGGGAGGCGCGGGCTATGGCTACACCTTC. Translated: CSATRPGGAGYGYTF.

This clonotype was found many times. J is TRBJ1-4 and V is TRBV5-5; D perhaps matches TRBD1 (6 bases). The germline gives CDR1 SGHKS, CDR2 YYEKEE (reference sequence). V was cut by 4 bases and J by 8 bases, with 18 bases left in between. The length of the CDR3 is 15 residues. The CDR3 bases are TGTGCCAGCAGCCCATTAGGGCAGGGGCGGGAAAAACTGTTTTTT. Protein sequence: CASSPLGQGREKLFF.

This clonotype was counted at least ten times. V usage is TRBV10-3 and J usage is TRBJ2-7; D is ambiguous. The CDR3 length is 11 residues. Germline CDR1 is ENHRY and CDR2 is SYGVKD. Trimming took 10 bases from V and 3 from J, leaving 10 bases between them. The CDR3 loop reads CATSSGYEQYF. The CDR3 DNA reads as TGTGCCACCAGCTCAGGCTACGAGCAGTACTTC.

This clonotype was seen repeatedly, ten times or more. CDR3 bases: TGTGCCAGCTCACAAACACCCAAACCTGGGACTAGCCGATATGCCTACGAGCAGTACTTC. Protein: CASSQTPKPGTSRYAYEQYF. This rearrangement joins TRBV18 to TRBJ2-7; TRBD2 matches 9 bases. Germline V CDR1 and CDR2: KGHSH, LQKENI. Trimming cost V 4 bases and J 2 bases; bases outside gene matches: 21. This CDR3 has 20 amino acids.

This clonotype was seen many times. The chain employs TRBV11-2 and TRBJ2-5; a possible D gene is TRBD2 (6 bases). The CDR3 runs to 16 residues. Germline V gene data show CDR1 as SGHAT and CDR2 as FQNNGV. V lost 5 bases and J 5 bases, leaving 21 bases between the germline ends. The CDR3 coding sequence is TGTGCCAGCAGCGGAACCGGAGGGCCCGCAAGCGAGACCCAGTACTTC. The encoded protein is CASSGTGGPASETQYF.

This clonotype was seen repeatedly, ten times or more. The J gene is TRBJ2-7, the V gene TRBV7-2, with 11 bases identical to TRBD1. CDR1 and CDR2 (germline): SGHTA, FQGNSA. This CDR3 is built from 14 residues. Unmatched junction bases numbered 6, after V lost 5 bases and J lost 6 bases. The CDR3 reads CASSPRTGGGEQYF. The CDR3 coding sequence is TGTGCCAGCAGCCCGAGGACAGGGGGCGGCGAGCAGTACTTC.

This clonotype was found many times. V and J are TRBV18 and TRBJ1-1; no firm D call. Trimming removed 3 bases from V and 8 bases from J, with 16 bases in between. Germline values: CDR1 KGHSH, CDR2 LQKENI. CDR3 length: 14 residues. CDR3 amino acids: CASSPGPYNAEAFF. In nucleotides, the CDR3 is TGTGCCAGCTCACCCGGCCCTTACAATGCCGAAGCTTTCTTT.